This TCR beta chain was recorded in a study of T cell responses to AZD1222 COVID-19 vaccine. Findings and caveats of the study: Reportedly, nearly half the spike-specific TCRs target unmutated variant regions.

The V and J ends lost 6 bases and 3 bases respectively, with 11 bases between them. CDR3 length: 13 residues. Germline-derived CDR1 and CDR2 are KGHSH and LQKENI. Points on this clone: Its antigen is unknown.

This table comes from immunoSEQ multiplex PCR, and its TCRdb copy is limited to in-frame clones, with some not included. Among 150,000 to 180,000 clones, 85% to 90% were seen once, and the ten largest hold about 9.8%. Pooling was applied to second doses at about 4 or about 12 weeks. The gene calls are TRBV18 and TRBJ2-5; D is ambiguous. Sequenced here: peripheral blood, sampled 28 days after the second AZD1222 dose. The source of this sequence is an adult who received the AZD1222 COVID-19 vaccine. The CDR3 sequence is CASSSGPKETQYF. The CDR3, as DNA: TGTGCCAGCTCGAGTGGACCCAAAGAGACCCAGTACTTC.